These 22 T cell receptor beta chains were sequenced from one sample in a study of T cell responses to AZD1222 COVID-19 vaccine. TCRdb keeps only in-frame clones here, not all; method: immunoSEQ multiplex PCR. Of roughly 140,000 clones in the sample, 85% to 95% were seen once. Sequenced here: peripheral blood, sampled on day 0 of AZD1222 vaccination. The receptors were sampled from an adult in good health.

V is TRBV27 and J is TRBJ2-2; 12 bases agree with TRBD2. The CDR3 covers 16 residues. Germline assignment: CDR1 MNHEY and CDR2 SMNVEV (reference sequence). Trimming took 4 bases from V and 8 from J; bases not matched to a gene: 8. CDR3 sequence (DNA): TGTGCCAGCAGTTGGCTAGCGGGAGGGCCCGGAGGGGAGCTGTTTTTT. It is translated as CASSWLAGGPGGELFF.

CDR3 loop: CARKMTPRRDYGYTF. The CDR3 bases are TGCGCCAGGAAAATGACTCCTCGTCGGGACTATGGCTACACCTTC. This chain links TRBV5-1 with TRBJ1-2, with D uncertain. CDR1 is SGHRS and CDR2 is YFSETQ in the germline V gene. CDR3 size: 15 residues. Trimming pared 8 bases from V and 3 bases from J, leaving 20 bases between.

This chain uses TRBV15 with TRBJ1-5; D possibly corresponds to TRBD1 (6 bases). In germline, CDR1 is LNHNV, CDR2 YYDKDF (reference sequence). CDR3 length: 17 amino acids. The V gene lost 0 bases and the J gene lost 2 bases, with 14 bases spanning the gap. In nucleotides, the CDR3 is TGTGCCACCAGCAGAGATTCGGCAGGGGTAGGCAATCAGCCCCAGCATTTT. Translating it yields CATSRDSAGVGNQPQHF.

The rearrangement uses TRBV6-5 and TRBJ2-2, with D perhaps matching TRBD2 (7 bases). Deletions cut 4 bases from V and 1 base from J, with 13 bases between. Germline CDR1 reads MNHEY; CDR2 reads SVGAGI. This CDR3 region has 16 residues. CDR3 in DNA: TGTGCCAGCAGTTTCGTGCGGGGGCAGAACACCGGGGAGCTGTTTTTT. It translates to CASSFVRGQNTGELFF.

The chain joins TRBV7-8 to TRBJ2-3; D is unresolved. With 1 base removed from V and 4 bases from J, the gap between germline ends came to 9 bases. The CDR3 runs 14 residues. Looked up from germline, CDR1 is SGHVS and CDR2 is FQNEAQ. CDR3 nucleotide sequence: TGTGCCAGCAGCTTAGTCGTCGACCCAGATACGCAGTATTTT. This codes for CASSLVVDPDTQYF.

CDR3 DNA sequence: TGTGCCAGTAGTACGACAGGGGGCCGGAACGAGCAGTACTTC. Encoded protein: CASSTTGGRNEQYF. This rearrangement joins TRBV19 to TRBJ2-7; TRBD1 aligns across 10 bases. The CDR3 runs to 14 residues. The V gene end was trimmed by 4 bases and the J gene end by 5 bases; junction bases not matched to a gene: 5. Germline lookup yields CDR1 LNHDA and CDR2 SQIVND (reference sequence).

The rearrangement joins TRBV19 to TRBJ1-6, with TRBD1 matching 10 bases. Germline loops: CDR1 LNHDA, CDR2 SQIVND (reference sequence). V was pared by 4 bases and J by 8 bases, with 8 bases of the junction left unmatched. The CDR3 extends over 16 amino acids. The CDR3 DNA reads TGTGCCAGTAGTACGGGACAGGGGTGGACAGATTCACCCCTCCACTTT. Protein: CASSTGQGWTDSPLHF. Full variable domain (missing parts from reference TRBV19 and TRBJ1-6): DGGITQSPKYLFRKEGQNVTLSCEQNLNHDAMYWYRQDPGQGLRLIYYSQIVNDFQKGDIAEGYSVSREKKESFPLTVTSAQKNPTAFYLCASSTGQGWTDSPLHFGNGTRLTVT.

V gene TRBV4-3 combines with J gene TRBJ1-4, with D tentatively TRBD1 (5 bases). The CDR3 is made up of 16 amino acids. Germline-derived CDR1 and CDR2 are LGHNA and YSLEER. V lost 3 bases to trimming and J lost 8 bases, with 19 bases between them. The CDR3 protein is CASSHTAGGPEEKLFF. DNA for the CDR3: TGCGCCAGCAGCCATACCGCCGGGGGTCCTGAAGAAAAACTGTTTTTT.

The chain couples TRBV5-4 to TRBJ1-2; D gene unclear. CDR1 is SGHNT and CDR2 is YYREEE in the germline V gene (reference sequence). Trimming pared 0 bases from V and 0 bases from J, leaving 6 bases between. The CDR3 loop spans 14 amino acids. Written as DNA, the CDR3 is TGTGCCAGCAGCTTGGACAGAACTAACTATGGCTACACCTTC. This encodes CASSLDRTNYGYTF.

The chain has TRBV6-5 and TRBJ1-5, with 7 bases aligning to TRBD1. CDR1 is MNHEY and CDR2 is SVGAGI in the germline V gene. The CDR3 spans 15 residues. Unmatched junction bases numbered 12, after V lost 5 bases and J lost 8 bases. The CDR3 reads CASSLTGTVGKPQHF. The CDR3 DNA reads TGTGCCAGCAGTCTCACCGGGACAGTAGGAAAGCCCCAGCATTTT.

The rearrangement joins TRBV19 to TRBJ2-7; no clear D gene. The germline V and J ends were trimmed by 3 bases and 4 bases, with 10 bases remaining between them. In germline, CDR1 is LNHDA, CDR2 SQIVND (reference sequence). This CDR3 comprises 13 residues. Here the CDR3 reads CASSMAPTYEQYF. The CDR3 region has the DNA TGTGCCAGTAGTATGGCCCCGACTTACGAGCAGTACTTC.

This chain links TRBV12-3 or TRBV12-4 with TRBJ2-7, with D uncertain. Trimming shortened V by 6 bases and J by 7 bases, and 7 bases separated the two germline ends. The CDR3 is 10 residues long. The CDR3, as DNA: TGTGCCAGCAGCTCCGGGGAGCAGTACTTC. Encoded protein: CASSSGEQYF.

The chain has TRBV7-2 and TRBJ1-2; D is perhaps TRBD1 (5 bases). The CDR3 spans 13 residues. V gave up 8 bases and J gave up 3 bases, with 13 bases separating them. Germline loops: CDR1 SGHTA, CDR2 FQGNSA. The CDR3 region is CASYQQGDYGYTF. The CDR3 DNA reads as TGTGCCAGCTACCAGCAGGGCGACTATGGCTACACCTTC. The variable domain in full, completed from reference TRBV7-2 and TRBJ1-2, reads GAGVSQSPSNKVTEKGKDVELRCDPISGHTALYWYRQSLGQGLEFLIYFQGNSAPDKSGLPSDRFSAERTGGSVSTLTIQRTQQEDSAVYLCASYQQGDYGYTFGSGTRLTVV.

CDR3 nucleotide sequence: TGTGCCAGCAGCCTACCCGGACAGGGTGGGGAGCCCCAGCATTTT. It yields the protein CASSLPGQGGEPQHF. The V gene is TRBV28, the J gene TRBJ1-5, with 8 nucleotides matching TRBD1. This CDR3 spans 15 amino acids. CDR1 MDHEN and CDR2 SYDVKM come from the germline V gene. The J segment lost 8 bases and the V segment lost 6 bases, leaving 12 bases of the junction unmatched.

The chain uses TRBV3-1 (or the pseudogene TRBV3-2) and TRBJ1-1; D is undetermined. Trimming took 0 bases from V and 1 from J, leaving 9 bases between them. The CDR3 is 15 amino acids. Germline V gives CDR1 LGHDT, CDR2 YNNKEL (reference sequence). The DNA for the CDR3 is TGTGCCAGCAGCCAAGATTCCGGAACGAACACTGAAGCTTTCTTT. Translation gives CASSQDSGTNTEAFF.

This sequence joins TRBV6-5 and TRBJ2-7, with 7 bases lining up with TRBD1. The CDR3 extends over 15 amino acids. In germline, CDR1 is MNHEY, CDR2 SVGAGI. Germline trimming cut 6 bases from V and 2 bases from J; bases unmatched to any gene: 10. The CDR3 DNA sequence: TGTGCCAGCAGCCTAAACAGGGGATCCCCCTACGAGCAGTACTTC. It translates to CASSLNRGSPYEQYF.

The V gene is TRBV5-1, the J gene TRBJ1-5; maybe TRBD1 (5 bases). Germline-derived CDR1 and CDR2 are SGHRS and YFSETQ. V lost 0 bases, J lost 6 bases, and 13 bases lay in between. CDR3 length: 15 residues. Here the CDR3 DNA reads TGCGCCAGCAGCTTGGAGGGGACCCAGGGTCAGCCCCAGCATTTT. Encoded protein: CASSLEGTQGQPQHF. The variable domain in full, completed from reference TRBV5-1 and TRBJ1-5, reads KAGVTQTPRYLIKTRGQQVTLSCSPISGHRSVSWYQQTPGQGLQFLFEYFSETQRNKGNFPGRFSGRQFSNSRSEMNVSTLELGDSALYLCASSLEGTQGQPQHFGDGTRLSIL.

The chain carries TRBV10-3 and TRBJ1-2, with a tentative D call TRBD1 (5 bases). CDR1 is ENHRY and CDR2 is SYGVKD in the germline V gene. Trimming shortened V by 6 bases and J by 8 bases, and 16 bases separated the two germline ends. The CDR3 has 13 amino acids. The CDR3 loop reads CAIRVSEGLGYTF. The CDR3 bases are TGTGCCATCAGAGTTTCCGAGGGGCTAGGCTACACCTTC.

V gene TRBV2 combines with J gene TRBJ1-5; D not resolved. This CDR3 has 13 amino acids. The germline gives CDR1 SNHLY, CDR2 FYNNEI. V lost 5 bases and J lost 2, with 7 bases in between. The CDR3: CASSNFGNQPQHF. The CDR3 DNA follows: TGTGCCAGCAGTAATTTTGGCAATCAGCCCCAGCATTTT.

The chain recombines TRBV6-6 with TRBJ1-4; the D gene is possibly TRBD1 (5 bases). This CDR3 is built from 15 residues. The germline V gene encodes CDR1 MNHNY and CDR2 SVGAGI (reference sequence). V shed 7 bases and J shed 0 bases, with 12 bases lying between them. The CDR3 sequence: CASTGGATTNEKLFF. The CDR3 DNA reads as TGTGCCAGCACGGGAGGGGCGACAACTAATGAAAAACTGTTTTTT.

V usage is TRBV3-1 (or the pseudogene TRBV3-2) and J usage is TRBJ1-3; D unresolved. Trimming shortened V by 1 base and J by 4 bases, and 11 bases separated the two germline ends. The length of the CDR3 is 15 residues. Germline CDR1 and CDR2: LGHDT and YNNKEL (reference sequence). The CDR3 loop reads CASSQGAGMGNTIYF. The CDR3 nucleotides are TGTGCCAGCAGCCAAGGGGCGGGGATGGGAAACACCATATATTTT.

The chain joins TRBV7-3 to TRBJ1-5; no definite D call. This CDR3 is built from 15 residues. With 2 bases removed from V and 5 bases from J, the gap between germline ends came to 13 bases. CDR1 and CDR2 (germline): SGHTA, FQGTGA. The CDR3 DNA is TGTGCCAGCAGCTTAGGGAGAGGGAGGGATCAGCCCCAGCATTTT. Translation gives CASSLGRGRDQPQHF.